This TCR beta chain was captured by sequencing in a study of long-term antiretroviral therapy in people with HIV. Study-level information: First collections came about a decade before the 2015 immediate-ART recommendation.

Study-level findings and limits: Diversity increased after ART yet remained lower than in transplant donor controls. HIV repertoires spanned narrower CDR3 length ranges than controls.

Specimens carried roughly 0.95-10 million cryopreserved PBMC before DNA extraction. Concerning this clone itself: What it recognizes is unknown.

The assay used was immunoSEQ (version v3.0), run at survey level. TCRdb's copy holds only in-frame clones and misses some; the assay was immunoSEQ multiplex PCR. Of tens of thousands of clones in the sample, nearly 97% were seen once. The trim removed 9 bases at V and 6 bases at J, leaving 7 bases unmatched. The CDR3 loop spans 13 amino acids. Germline assignment: CDR1 LNHDA and CDR2 SQIVND (reference sequence). The clonotype was recovered from a young man with HIV. Sample: unsorted PBMCs, taken 5.3 years after starting antiretroviral therapy. The rearrangement uses TRBV19 and TRBJ1-4, with 7 nucleotides matching TRBD1. The CDR3 nucleotides read TGTGCCAGCGTTACAGGGGATCATGAAAAACTGTTTTTT. Its translation: CASVTGDHEKLFF.